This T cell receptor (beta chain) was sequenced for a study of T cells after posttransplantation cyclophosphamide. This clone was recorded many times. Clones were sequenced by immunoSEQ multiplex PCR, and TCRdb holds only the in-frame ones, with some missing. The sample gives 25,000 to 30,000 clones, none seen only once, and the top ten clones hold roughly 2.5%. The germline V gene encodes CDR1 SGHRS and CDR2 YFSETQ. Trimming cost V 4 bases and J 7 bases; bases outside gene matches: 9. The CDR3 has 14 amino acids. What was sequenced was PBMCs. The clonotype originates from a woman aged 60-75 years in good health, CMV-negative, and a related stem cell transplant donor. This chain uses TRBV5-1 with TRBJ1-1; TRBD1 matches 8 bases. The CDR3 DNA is TGCGCCAGCAGCAATCGACAGGGGAGGGGTGAAGCTTTCTTT. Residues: CASSNRQGRGEAFF.